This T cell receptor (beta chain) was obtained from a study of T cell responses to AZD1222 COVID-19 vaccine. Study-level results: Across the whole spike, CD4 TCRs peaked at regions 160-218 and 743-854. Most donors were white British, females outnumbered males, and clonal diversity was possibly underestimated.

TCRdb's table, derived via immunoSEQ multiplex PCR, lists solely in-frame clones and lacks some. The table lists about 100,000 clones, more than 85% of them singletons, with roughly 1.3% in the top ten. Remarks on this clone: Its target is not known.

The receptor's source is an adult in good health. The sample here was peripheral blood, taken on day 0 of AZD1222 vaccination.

CDR3 protein: CASSSALGGTGELFF. DNA of the CDR3: TGTGCCAGCAGCTCGGCCCTAGGAGGGACCGGGGAGCTGTTTTTT. The chain carries TRBV7-9 and TRBJ2-2; D is perhaps TRBD2 (6 bases). CDR1 and CDR2 from the germline V gene are SEHNR and FQNEAQ (reference sequence). The CDR3 has 15 residues. V was pared by 4 bases and J by 5 bases, with 14 bases between.